This T cell receptor (beta chain) was captured by sequencing in a study of OX40 agonist ivuxolimab in advanced cancers. Study background: Patients received the agonistic anti-OX40 (CD134) antibody ivuxolimab. Findings of the study overall: Antigen specificity was not determined for the expanded peripheral T cells. Averaging showed that CD8+ T cells had more expanded clones than CD4+ did.

Clones were read by immunoSEQ multiplex PCR, and TCRdb kept only the in-frame ones, dropping some. The table records about 70,000 clones, approximately 89% of them present only once. Regarding this clone: The antigen is not known.

This material consisted of CD4+ or CD8+ T cells sorted from blood, taken in a trial of the OX40 agonist ivuxolimab. This TCR was sampled from an adult with an advanced solid tumor such as melanoma, head and neck, liver or kidney cancer.

The CDR3 region is CASSLAPISRNGYTF. CDR3 sequence (DNA): TGCGCCAGCAGCTTGGCTCCCATAAGCCGCAATGGCTACACCTTC. The V call is TRBV5-1, the J call TRBJ1-2, with D unclear. Germline CDR1 is SGHRS and CDR2 is YFSETQ. The V end lost 0 bases, the J end lost 6 bases, and 15 bases lay between the germline ends. The CDR3 consists of 15 residues.